The 32 T cell receptor beta chains below were found in one sample sequenced in a study of PD-1 blockade in classical Hodgkin lymphoma. This table comes from immunoSEQ multiplex PCR, and its TCRdb copy is limited to in-frame clones, with some not included. This sample yields tens of thousands of clones, of which 75% to 95% are seen a single time; approximately 10% belongs to the top ten. Indicated time point: cycle 4 day 1 (C4D1), after less than 7 weeks of nivolumab. Each patient's relapse followed autologous stem cell transplantation, and brentuximab vedotin exposure varied. Here the sequenced sample was peripheral blood mononuclear cells (PBMCs), taken before the fourth cycle of nivolumab. The origin of the receptors is a human donor with classical Hodgkin lymphoma.

V is TRBV5-8 and J is TRBJ2-3; 8 bases are a match to TRBD1. Germline trimming cut 6 bases from V and 3 bases from J; bases unmatched to any gene: 9. Germline loops: CDR1 SGHTS, CDR2 YDEGEE. There are 15 residues in the CDR3. The CDR3 sequence is CASTPGQVTTDTQYF. The CDR3 DNA reads as TGTGCCAGCACCCCGGGACAGGTGACAACAGATACGCAGTATTTT. Complete variable domain (other parts from reference TRBV5-8 and TRBJ2-3): EAGVTQSPTHLIKTRGQQATLRCSPISGHTSVYWYQQALGLGLQFLLWYDEGEERNRGNFPPRFSGRQFPNYSSELNVNALELEDSALYLCASTPGQVTTDTQYFGPGTRLTVL.

V is TRBV6-5 and J is TRBJ2-7; the D gene is possibly TRBD1 (5 bases). Per germline, CDR1 MNHEY and CDR2 SVGAGI. The CDR3 loop spans 14 amino acids. V was cut by 8 bases and J by 0 bases, with 14 bases left in between. The CDR3 DNA reads TGTGCCAGCCGGAGTGGGGCCATCTCCTACGAGCAGTACTTC. This sequence encodes CASRSGAISYEQYF.

The chain links TRBV4-2 to TRBJ2-2, with D perhaps assigned TRBD1 or TRBD2 (6 bases each). This CDR3 is built from 14 residues. Germline CDR1 reads LGHNA; CDR2 reads YNFKEQ. Trimming stripped 8 bases from V and 4 bases from J, with 14 bases between. CDR3 loop: CASWGVGGTGELFF. The DNA for the CDR3 is TGTGCCAGCTGGGGGGTAGGGGGCACCGGGGAGCTGTTTTTT.

V gene TRBV11-2 combines with J gene TRBJ2-5; weak D call: TRBD2 (6 bases). The CDR3 is 14 amino acids. Trimming shortened V by 3 bases and J by 1 base, and 9 bases separated the two germline ends. Germline CDR1 reads SGHAT; CDR2 reads FQNNGV. In nucleotides, the CDR3 is TGTGCCAGCAGCTTTGGAGGGTTCCAAGAGACCCAGTACTTC. It translates to CASSFGGFQETQYF.

This chain uses TRBV18 with TRBJ1-1; D gene uncertain. The V end was cut by 2 bases, the J end by 1 base, with 5 bases between. The germline V gene has CDR1 KGHSH and CDR2 LQKENI. This CDR3 region has 13 residues. The CDR3: CASSPAGNTEAFF. The CDR3 DNA reads as TGTGCCAGCTCACCAGCAGGGAACACTGAAGCTTTCTTT. Using reference TRBV18 and TRBJ1-1 for the parts outside the CDR3, the full variable domain is NAGVMQNPRHLVRRRGQEARLRCSPMKGHSHVYWYRQLPEEGLKFMVYLQKENIIDESGMPKERFSAEFPKEGPSILRIQQVVRGDSAAYFCASSPAGNTEAFFGQGTRLTVV.

The genes are TRBV5-8 and TRBJ1-2; TRBD1 agrees at 7 bases. V was pared by 4 bases and J by 3 bases, with 9 bases of the junction left unmatched. The CDR3 contains 15 residues. Germline lookup yields CDR1 SGHTS and CDR2 YDEGEE. The chain's CDR3 is CASSVRQGFDYGYTF. The CDR3 region has the DNA TGTGCCAGCAGCGTTCGACAGGGATTCGACTATGGCTACACCTTC.

The chain recombines TRBV2 with TRBJ1-3; D might be TRBD1 (5 bases). The CDR3 has 15 amino acids. Trimming left V 6 bases short and J 8 bases short, with 20 bases between. The germline V gene encodes CDR1 SNHLY and CDR2 FYNNEI. CDR3 residues: CASSENFGGGDTIYF. CDR3 nucleotides: TGTGCCAGCAGCGAAAACTTTGGGGGTGGGGACACCATATATTTT.

This chain links TRBV2 with TRBJ1-6, with unresolved D. CDR1 and CDR2 (germline): SNHLY, FYNNEI. CDR3 length: 15 residues. V lost 4 bases and J 0 bases, leaving 7 bases between the germline ends. The CDR3 here is CASSARSSYNSPLHF. CDR3 DNA sequence: TGTGCCAGCAGTGCACGGAGCTCCTATAATTCACCCCTCCACTTT.

J is TRBJ1-2 and V is TRBV6-4; D gene unclear. Germline-derived CDR1 and CDR2 are MRHNA and SNTAGT. CDR3 length: 12 residues. Between the trimmed V and J ends, which lost 0 bases and 8 bases, there was a span of 7 bases. This chain's CDR3 is CASSDSRRGYTF. DNA for the CDR3: TGTGCCAGCAGTGACTCACGGAGGGGCTACACCTTC.

The V call is TRBV4-1, the J call TRBJ2-3, with a possible D match to TRBD1 (6 bases). V was clipped by 4 bases and J by 0 bases, with 14 bases between them. The CDR3 consists of 16 residues. Germline values: CDR1 MGHRA, CDR2 YSYEKL. The CDR3 loop reads CASSPTPGASTDTQYF. The CDR3 coding sequence is TGCGCCAGCAGCCCCACCCCAGGGGCTAGCACAGATACGCAGTATTTT.

This clone was detected only once. The chain employs TRBV19 and TRBJ2-5; D unresolved. The CDR3 loop spans 13 amino acids. Looked up from germline, CDR1 is LNHDA and CDR2 is SQIVND (reference sequence). The ends were cut back, 5 bases at V and 5 bases at J, with 12 bases in the middle. The CDR3 DNA reads TGTGCCAGTAGTCCCTTGGTCCGGGAGACCCAGTACTTC. This gives the protein CASSPLVRETQYF.

J is TRBJ1-1 and V is TRBV7-9, with D unresolved. The CDR3 is made up of 14 amino acids. Trimming cost V 2 bases and J 8 bases, with 15 bases left between them. Germline V gene lookup returns CDR1 SEHNR and CDR2 FQNEAQ (reference sequence). CDR3 nucleotide sequence: TGTGCCAGCAGCTTACATTTGACGGCCCTCGAAGCTTTCTTT. Its protein product is CASSLHLTALEAFF.

The rearrangement uses TRBV5-8 and TRBJ1-1; weak D call: TRBD1 (5 bases). This CDR3 comprises 13 residues. Trimming pared 0 bases from V and 5 bases from J, leaving 8 bases between. Germline CDR1 is SGHTS and CDR2 is YDEGEE. CDR3: CASSLVSGTEAFF. The DNA of the CDR3 is TGTGCCAGCAGCTTGGTTTCAGGGACTGAAGCTTTCTTT.

V and J are TRBV4-1 and TRBJ1-5; D is unclear. CDR1 is MGHRA, CDR2 YSYEKL, per germline. The CDR3 runs 15 residues. V was pared by 2 bases and J by 4 bases, with 12 bases between. This chain's CDR3 is CASSQLSGGNQPQHF. CDR3 nucleotides: TGCGCCAGCAGCCAATTGTCAGGCGGAAATCAGCCCCAGCATTTT.

The CDR3 protein is CASSLAVGIINQPQHF. For the CDR3, the DNA is TGTGCCAGCAGCTTAGCGGTGGGGATCATCAATCAGCCCCAGCATTTT. The chain uses TRBV7-9 and TRBJ1-5; D uncertain. V shed 0 bases and J shed 3 bases, with 12 bases lying between them. The CDR3 consists of 16 residues. Per germline, CDR1 SEHNR and CDR2 FQNEAQ (reference sequence).

The chain couples TRBV7-9 to TRBJ1-4; tentatively, D is TRBD1 (5 bases). Trimming left V 1 base short and J 8 bases short, with 20 bases between. Looked up from germline, CDR1 is SEHNR and CDR2 is FQNEAQ (reference sequence). CDR3 length: 17 residues. In DNA, the CDR3 is TGTGCCAGCAGCTTAGGGTGGATGGGGCAGGGAGAAGAAAAACTGTTTTTT. This gives the protein CASSLGWMGQGEEKLFF.

The rearrangement joins TRBV27 to TRBJ2-1, with a weak D call TRBD2 (6 bases). Looked up from germline, CDR1 is MNHEY and CDR2 is SMNVEV (reference sequence). The ends were cut back, 5 bases at V and 8 bases at J, with 13 bases in the middle. This CDR3 comprises 13 residues. CDR3 nucleotides: TGTGCCAGCAGTCCCGGCGGGGCCTATGAGCAGTTCTTC. Translation: CASSPGGAYEQFF.

In DNA form, the CDR3 reads TGTGCCACCAGCCCCAGGCTAAATGAAAAACTGTTTTTT. Its translation is CATSPRLNEKLFF. The chain employs TRBV15 and TRBJ1-4; the D is unclear. In germline, CDR1 is LNHNV, CDR2 YYDKDF (reference sequence). The CDR3 is 13 residues long. Trimming pared 5 bases from V and 5 bases from J, leaving 9 bases between.

The rearrangement uses TRBV2 and TRBJ2-3; 10 bases are shared with TRBD2. This CDR3 region has 15 residues. Germline V gene sequence: CDR1 SNHLY, CDR2 FYNNEI. The trim removed 5 bases at V and 7 bases at J, leaving 9 bases unmatched. The CDR3, as DNA: TGTGCCAGCAGTCTAAAAGCGGGGGGGTTAAATACGCAGTATTTT. Its protein product is CASSLKAGGLNTQYF.

The chain employs TRBV5-4 and TRBJ1-2, with 8 nucleotides matching TRBD1. The CDR3 runs to 17 residues. V trimming: 4 bases; J trimming: 2 bases; junction bases outside the gene matches: 13. CDR1 and CDR2 (germline): SGHNT, YYREEE (reference sequence). The CDR3 nucleotides are TGTGCCAGCAGCGACTCCTTATTAGGACAGGGAAACTATGGCTACACCTTC. As protein: CASSDSLLGQGNYGYTF.

CDR3 region: CASSPWWTDNQPQHF. The CDR3 coding sequence is TGTGCCAGCAGCCCCTGGTGGACAGACAATCAGCCCCAGCATTTT. This chain connects TRBV5-5 to TRBJ1-5; D perhaps matches TRBD1 (6 bases). V lost 4 bases and J 3 bases, leaving 14 bases between the germline ends. From germline, CDR1 is SGHKS and CDR2 YYEKEE (reference sequence). The CDR3 runs to 15 residues.

This clone was found a few times. The chain joins TRBV6-5 to TRBJ1-2; 11 bases fit TRBD1. Germline CDR1 MNHEY, CDR2 SVGAGI. The CDR3 is 13 amino acids. V was pared by 6 bases and J by 4 bases, with 1 base of the junction left unmatched. The CDR3 DNA reads as TGTGCCAGCAGGGGACAGGGGGTCTATGGCTACACCTTC. This translates into CASRGQGVYGYTF.

This clone was detected a few times. The sample has other DNA sequences that encode this CDR3 too. CDR3 nucleotides: TGTGCCTGGAGTGCAAACGCTGACGAGCAGTACTTC. This codes for CAWSANADEQYF. The chain joins TRBV30 to TRBJ2-7; D uncertain. Per the germline V gene, CDR1 is GTSNPN and CDR2 is SVGIG (reference sequence). This CDR3 region has 12 residues. The V end lost 1 base, the J end lost 5 bases, and 9 bases lay between the germline ends. Variable domain in full (rest from reference TRBV30 and TRBJ2-7): SQTIHQWPATLVQPVGSPLSLECTVEGTSNPNLYWYRQAAGRGLQLLFYSVGIGQISSEVPQNLSASRPQDRQFILSSKKLLLSDSGFYLCAWSANADEQYFGPGTRLTVT.

This chain uses TRBV2 with TRBJ2-3; no clear D. Germline-derived CDR1 and CDR2 are SNHLY and FYNNEI. This CDR3 region has 16 residues. The V and J ends lost 3 bases and 2 bases respectively, with 15 bases between them. Here the CDR3 DNA reads TGTGCCAGCAGTGAGATAACAGATAGTTACACAGATACGCAGTATTTT. It yields the protein CASSEITDSYTDTQYF.

The chain joins TRBV2 to TRBJ2-1; 10 nucleotides agree with TRBD2. The germline V gene encodes CDR1 SNHLY and CDR2 FYNNEI. The V and J ends lost 8 bases and 5 bases, in that order; junction bases with no gene match: 6. This CDR3 has 14 amino acids. CDR3 DNA: TGTGCCAGCTATAGACTAGCGGGTGACAATGAGCAGTTCTTC. Translation: CASYRLAGDNEQFF.

The chain recombines TRBV6-6 with TRBJ2-7; D ambiguous. The CDR3 contains 13 residues. Trimming removed 6 bases from V and 4 bases from J, with 13 bases in between. Germline V gene sequence: CDR1 MNHNY, CDR2 SVGAGI (reference sequence). The CDR3 region is CASSQGYKYEQYF. The CDR3 bases are TGTGCCAGCAGCCAAGGATACAAATACGAGCAGTACTTC.

V usage is TRBV7-6 and J usage is TRBJ2-7, with D perhaps matching TRBD2 (5 bases). CDR3 size: 13 residues. Germline loops: CDR1 SGHVS, CDR2 FNYEAQ. Trimming pared 8 bases from V and 4 bases from J, leaving 15 bases between. The DNA of the CDR3 is TGTGCCAGCGCGGAGGAGCAAAAATACGAGCAGTACTTC. Amino acid sequence: CASAEEQKYEQYF.

The rearrangement uses TRBV4-1 and TRBJ1-5; 9 nucleotides agree with TRBD1. Germline loops: CDR1 MGHRA, CDR2 YSYEKL. Losses at the gene ends were 0 bases for V and 0 bases for J; bases not matched to a gene: 12. This CDR3 is 20 amino acids long. CDR3 amino acids: CASSQESGTGTIGSNQPQHF. The CDR3, as DNA: TGCGCCAGCAGCCAAGAGTCCGGGACAGGGACTATAGGTAGCAATCAGCCCCAGCATTTT.

The chain carries TRBV21-1 and TRBJ2-7; whether TRBD2, the table's D call, matches the DNA was not checked. TRBV21-1 constitutes a pseudogene. The CDR3 totals 18 residues. This CDR3 is CASSAKIPTSGGVYEQYF. CDR3 in DNA: TGTGCCAGCAGCGCAAAAATCCCTACTAGCGGGGGAGTATACGAGCAGTACTTC.

This rearrangement joins TRBV19 to TRBJ2-1; D is uncertain. The V and J ends lost 2 bases and 0 bases respectively, with 11 bases between them. The germline V gene has CDR1 LNHDA and CDR2 SQIVND (reference sequence). The CDR3 loop spans 16 amino acids. The CDR3 region is CASSITEASSYNEQFF. The DNA of the CDR3 is TGTGCCAGTAGTATAACCGAGGCCAGCTCCTACAATGAGCAGTTCTTC.

The gene calls are TRBV28 and TRBJ1-2; possible D gene TRBD1, 5 bases. Germline CDR1 reads MDHEN; CDR2 reads SYDVKM. The length of the CDR3 is 15 residues. The V and J ends lost 7 bases and 1 base respectively, with 16 bases between them. CDR3 amino acids: CASIAGGSSNYGYTF. CDR3 bases: TGTGCCAGCATTGCGGGGGGGTCCAGTAACTATGGCTACACCTTC.

The rearrangement uses TRBV30 and TRBJ2-6; the D is unclear. CDR3 length equals 14 residues. Germline values: CDR1 GTSNPN, CDR2 SVGIG (reference sequence). V was cut by 2 bases and J by 0 bases, with 5 bases left in between. CDR3 sequence reads: CAWSTGSGANVLTF. The CDR3 DNA reads as TGTGCCTGGAGTACCGGCTCTGGGGCCAACGTCCTGACTTTC.